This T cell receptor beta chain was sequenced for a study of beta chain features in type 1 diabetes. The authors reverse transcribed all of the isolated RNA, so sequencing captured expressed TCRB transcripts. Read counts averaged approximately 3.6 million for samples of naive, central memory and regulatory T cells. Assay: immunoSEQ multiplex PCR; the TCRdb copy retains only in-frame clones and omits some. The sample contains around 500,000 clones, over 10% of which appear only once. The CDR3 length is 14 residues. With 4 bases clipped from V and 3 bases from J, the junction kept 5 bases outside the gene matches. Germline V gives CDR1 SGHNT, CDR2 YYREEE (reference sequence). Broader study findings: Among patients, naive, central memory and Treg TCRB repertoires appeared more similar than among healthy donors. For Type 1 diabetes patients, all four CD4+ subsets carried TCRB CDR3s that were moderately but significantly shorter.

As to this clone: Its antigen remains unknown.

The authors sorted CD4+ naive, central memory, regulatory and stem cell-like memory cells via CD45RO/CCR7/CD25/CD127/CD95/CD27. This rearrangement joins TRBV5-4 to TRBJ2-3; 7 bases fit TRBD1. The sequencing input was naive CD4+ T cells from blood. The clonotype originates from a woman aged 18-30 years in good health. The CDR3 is CASSLGTETDTQYF. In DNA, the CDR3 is TGTGCCAGCAGCCTGGGGACAGAGACAGATACGCAGTATTTT.